This passage covers 6 T cell receptor beta chains from one sample sequenced in a study of T cell clones after liver transplantation. The method was immunoSEQ multiplex PCR; TCRdb's version includes in-frame clones alone and lacks a portion of them. The table shows 35,000 to 45,000 clones, with about 82% occurring only once. This specimen was CD4+ T cells from blood, taken 24 months after liver transplant. Every receptor here comes from a human patient who received a liver transplant. Part of the T cell pool may stem from the graft donor.

The J gene is TRBJ2-5, the V gene TRBV27, with 11 bases identical to TRBD2. Germline values: CDR1 MNHEY, CDR2 SMNVEV (reference sequence). This CDR3 has 18 residues. V shed 6 bases and J 4 bases; nucleotides not matched to a gene: 16. Here the CDR3 DNA reads TGTGCCAGCAGGCTACGCTTTATAGCGGGAGGGGTGTTAGAGACCCAGTACTTC. Its translation is CASRLRFIAGGVLETQYF.

The genes are TRBV6-6 and TRBJ2-7; 8 bases line up with TRBD1. With V trimmed by 2 bases and J by 2 bases, 5 bases remained unmatched. The CDR3 contains 15 residues. Germline loops: CDR1 MNHNY, CDR2 SVGAGI (reference sequence). CDR3 coding DNA: TGTGCCAGCAGTTACGGCGTCAGGGGGCCCTACGAGCAGTACTTC. Encoded protein: CASSYGVRGPYEQYF.

The V call is TRBV18, the J call TRBJ1-2; TRBD1 matches 7 bases. This CDR3 comprises 18 residues. Germline V CDR1 and CDR2: KGHSH, LQKENI. With V trimmed by 3 bases and J by 4 bases, 17 bases remained unmatched. CDR3: CASSPRGRRQGGGYGYTF. The CDR3 DNA reads as TGTGCCAGCTCACCCCGAGGCCGGAGACAGGGAGGAGGCTATGGCTACACCTTC.

The chain employs TRBV11-2 and TRBJ2-5, with a weak D call TRBD2 (6 bases). Germline V gene lookup returns CDR1 SGHAT and CDR2 FQNNGV. Trimming shortened V by 2 bases and J by 5 bases, and 9 bases separated the two germline ends. The CDR3 is 13 amino acids. The CDR3 region is CASSLTGSETQYF. The CDR3, as DNA: TGTGCCAGCAGCTTAACCGGGAGCGAGACCCAGTACTTC.

J is TRBJ2-2 and V is TRBV5-1; 9 nucleotides match TRBD2. The V gene end was trimmed by 0 bases and the J gene end by 5 bases; junction bases not matched to a gene: 2. There are 15 residues in the CDR3. Germline values: CDR1 SGHRS, CDR2 YFSETQ. The CDR3 nucleotides are TGCGCCAGCAGCTTGGGGCTAGCGGGGACCGGGGAGCTGTTTTTT. This translates into CASSLGLAGTGELFF.

The chain is built from TRBV5-1 and TRBJ1-5; 7 nucleotides line up with TRBD1. The CDR3 is 15 amino acids. Trimming removed 4 bases from V and 4 bases from J; junction bases left unmatched: 8. Germline V gene sequence: CDR1 SGHRS, CDR2 YFSETQ. In nucleotides, the CDR3 is TGCGCCAGCAGCCTGGGACAGCTCCCGAATCAGCCCCAGCATTTT. Its protein is CASSLGQLPNQPQHF. The full variable domain, rest sourced from reference TRBV5-1 and TRBJ1-5, is KAGVTQTPRYLIKTRGQQVTLSCSPISGHRSVSWYQQTPGQGLQFLFEYFSETQRNKGNFPGRFSGRQFSNSRSEMNVSTLELGDSALYLCASSLGQLPNQPQHFGDGTRLSIL.